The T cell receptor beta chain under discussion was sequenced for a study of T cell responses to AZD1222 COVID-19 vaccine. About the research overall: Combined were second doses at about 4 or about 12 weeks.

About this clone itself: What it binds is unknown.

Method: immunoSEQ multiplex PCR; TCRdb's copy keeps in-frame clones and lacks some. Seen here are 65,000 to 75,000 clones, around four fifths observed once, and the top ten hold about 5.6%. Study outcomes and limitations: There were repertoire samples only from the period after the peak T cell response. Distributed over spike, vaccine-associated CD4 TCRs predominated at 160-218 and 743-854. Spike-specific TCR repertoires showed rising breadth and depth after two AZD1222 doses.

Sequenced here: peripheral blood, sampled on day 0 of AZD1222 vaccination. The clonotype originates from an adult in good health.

The CDR3 sequence is CASSFGGLLSSPLHF. As DNA, the CDR3 is TGTGCCAGCAGCTTTGGGGGTCTCCTAAGTTCACCCCTCCACTTT. V is TRBV5-4 and J is TRBJ1-6, with D possibly being TRBD1 (5 bases). The CDR3 length is 15 residues. The V gene lost 2 bases and the J gene lost 9 bases, with 15 bases spanning the gap. Germline V gene sequence: CDR1 SGHNT, CDR2 YYREEE (reference sequence).